This T cell receptor beta chain originates from a study of blood T cell repertoires in COVID-19. Whole-study context: Researchers got acute and convalescent COVID-19 samples from the United States, Italy and Spain.

This CDR3 region has 12 residues. V was clipped by 6 bases and J by 7 bases; unmatched bases: 4. Here immunoSEQ multiplex PCR was the method, and the copy in TCRdb shows in-frame clones only, minus some. The repertoire holds approximately 400,000 clones, with 70% to 90% as singletons. The V call is TRBV12-3 or TRBV12-4, the J call TRBJ1-1; TRBD1 aligns across 8 bases. Sequencing was performed on peripheral blood. This TCR derives from a middle-aged man with acute or convalescent COVID-19. CDR3 loop: CASRHDRGEAFF. The CDR3 DNA follows: TGTGCCAGCAGACACGACAGGGGTGAAGCTTTCTTT.